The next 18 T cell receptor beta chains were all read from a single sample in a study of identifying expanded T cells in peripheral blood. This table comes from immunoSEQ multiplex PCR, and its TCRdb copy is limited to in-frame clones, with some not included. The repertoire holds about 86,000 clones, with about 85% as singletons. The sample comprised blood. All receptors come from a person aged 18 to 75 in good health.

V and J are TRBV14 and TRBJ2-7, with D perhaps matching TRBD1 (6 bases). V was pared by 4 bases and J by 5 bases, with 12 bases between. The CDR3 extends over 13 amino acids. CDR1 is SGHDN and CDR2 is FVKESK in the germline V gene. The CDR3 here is CASSLTGWNEQYF. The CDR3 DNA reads TGTGCCAGCAGCCTAACAGGGTGGAACGAGCAGTACTTC. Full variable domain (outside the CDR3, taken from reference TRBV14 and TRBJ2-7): EAGVTQFPSHSVIEKGQTVTLRCDPISGHDNLYWYRRVMGKEIKFLLHFVKESKQDESGMPNNRFLAERTGGTYSTLKVQPAELEDSGVYFCASSLTGWNEQYFGPGTRLTVT.

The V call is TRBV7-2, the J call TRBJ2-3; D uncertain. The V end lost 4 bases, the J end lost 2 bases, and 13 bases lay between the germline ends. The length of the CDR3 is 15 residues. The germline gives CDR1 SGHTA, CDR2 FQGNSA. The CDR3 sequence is CASSSSYQNTDTQYF. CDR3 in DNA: TGTGCCAGCAGCTCCAGCTATCAGAACACAGATACGCAGTATTTT.

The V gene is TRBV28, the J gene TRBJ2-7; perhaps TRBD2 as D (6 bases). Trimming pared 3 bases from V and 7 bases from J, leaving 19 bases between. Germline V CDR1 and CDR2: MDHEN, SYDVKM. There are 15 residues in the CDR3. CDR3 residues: CASSLVYSTGVEQYF. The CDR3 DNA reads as TGTGCCAGCAGTTTGGTTTACAGCACGGGGGTGGAGCAGTACTTC.

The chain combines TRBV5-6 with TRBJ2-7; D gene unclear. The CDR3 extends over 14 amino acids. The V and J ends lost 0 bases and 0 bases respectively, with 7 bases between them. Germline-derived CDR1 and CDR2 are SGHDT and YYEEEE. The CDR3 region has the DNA TGTGCCAGCAGCTTGGAGGGAAACTCCTACGAGCAGTACTTC. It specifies CASSLEGNSYEQYF.

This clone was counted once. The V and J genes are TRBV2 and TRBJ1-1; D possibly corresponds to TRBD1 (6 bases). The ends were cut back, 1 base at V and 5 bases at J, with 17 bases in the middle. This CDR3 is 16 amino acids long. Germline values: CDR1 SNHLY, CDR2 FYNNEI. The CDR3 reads CASSEEMGGQVTEAFF. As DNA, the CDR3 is TGTGCCAGCAGTGAAGAAATGGGGGGGCAGGTAACTGAAGCTTTCTTT.

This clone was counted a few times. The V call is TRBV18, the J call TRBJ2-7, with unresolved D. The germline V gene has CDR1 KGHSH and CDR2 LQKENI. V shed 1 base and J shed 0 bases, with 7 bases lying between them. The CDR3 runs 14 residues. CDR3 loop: CASSPQETSYEQYF. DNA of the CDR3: TGTGCCAGCTCACCACAGGAGACCTCCTACGAGCAGTACTTC.

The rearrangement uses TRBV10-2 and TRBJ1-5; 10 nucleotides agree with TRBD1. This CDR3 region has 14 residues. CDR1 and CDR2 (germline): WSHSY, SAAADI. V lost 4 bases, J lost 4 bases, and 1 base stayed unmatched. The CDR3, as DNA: TGCGCCAGCAGTGGACAGGGGGCTAATCAGCCCCAGCATTTT. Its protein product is CASSGQGANQPQHF.

DNA for the CDR3: TGTGCCAGTAGTATAAGGACAGGGCATCAGCCCCAGCATTTT. This codes for CASSIRTGHQPQHF. The chain is built from TRBV19 and TRBJ1-5; 8 positions match TRBD1. The V segment lost 2 bases and the J segment 5 bases; nucleotides outside the gene matches: 2. Germline V gene sequence: CDR1 LNHDA, CDR2 SQIVND (reference sequence). There are 14 residues in the CDR3. The variable domain in full, completed from reference TRBV19 and TRBJ1-5, reads DGGITQSPKYLFRKEGQNVTLSCEQNLNHDAMYWYRQDPGQGLRLIYYSQIVNDFQKGDIAEGYSVSREKKESFPLTVTSAQKNPTAFYLCASSIRTGHQPQHFGDGTRLSIL.

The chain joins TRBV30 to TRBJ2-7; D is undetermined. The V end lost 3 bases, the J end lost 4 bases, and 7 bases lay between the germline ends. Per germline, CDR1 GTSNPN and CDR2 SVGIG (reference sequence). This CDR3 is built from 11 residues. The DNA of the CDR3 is TGTGCCTGGAGAGGCTTTTACGAGCAGTACTTC. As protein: CAWRGFYEQYF.

The CDR3 DNA sequence: TGTGCCAGCAGCAGGGACCTTTTGAACACTGAAGCTTTCTTT. Translating it yields CASSRDLLNTEAFF. This chain uses TRBV11-2 with TRBJ1-1; D might be TRBD1 (5 bases). The CDR3 contains 14 residues. The V end was cut by 5 bases, the J end by 0 bases, with 10 bases between. Germline V gene lookup returns CDR1 SGHAT and CDR2 FQNNGV.

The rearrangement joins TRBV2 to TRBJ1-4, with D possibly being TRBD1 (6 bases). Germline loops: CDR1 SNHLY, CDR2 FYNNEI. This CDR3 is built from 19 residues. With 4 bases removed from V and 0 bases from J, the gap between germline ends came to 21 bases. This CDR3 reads CASSGQPGHWLATNEKLFF. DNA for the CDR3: TGTGCCAGCAGTGGTCAACCGGGACACTGGCTCGCAACTAATGAAAAACTGTTTTTT.

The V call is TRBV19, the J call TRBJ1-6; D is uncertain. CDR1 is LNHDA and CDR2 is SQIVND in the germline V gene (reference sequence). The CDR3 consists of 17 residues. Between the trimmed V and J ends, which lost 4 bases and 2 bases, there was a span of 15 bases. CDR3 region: CASSNYSPSAYNSPLHF. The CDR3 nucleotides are TGTGCCAGTAGTAACTACTCCCCTTCTGCCTATAATTCACCCCTCCACTTT.

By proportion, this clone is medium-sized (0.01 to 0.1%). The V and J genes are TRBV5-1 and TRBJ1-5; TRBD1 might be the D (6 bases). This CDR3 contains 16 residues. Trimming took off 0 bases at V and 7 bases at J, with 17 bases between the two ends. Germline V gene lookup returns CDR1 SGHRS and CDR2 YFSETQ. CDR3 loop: CASSLAGQGSGQPQHF. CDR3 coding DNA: TGCGCCAGCAGCTTGGCCGGTCAGGGGAGTGGGCAGCCCCAGCATTTT. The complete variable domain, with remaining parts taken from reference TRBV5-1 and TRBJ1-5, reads KAGVTQTPRYLIKTRGQQVTLSCSPISGHRSVSWYQQTPGQGLQFLFEYFSETQRNKGNFPGRFSGRQFSNSRSEMNVSTLELGDSALYLCASSLAGQGSGQPQHFGDGTRLSIL.

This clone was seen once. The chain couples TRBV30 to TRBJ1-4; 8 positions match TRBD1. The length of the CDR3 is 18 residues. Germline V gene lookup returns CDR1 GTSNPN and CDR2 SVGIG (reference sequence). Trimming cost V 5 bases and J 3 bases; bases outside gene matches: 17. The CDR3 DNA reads TGTGCCTGGGCCCGCCGGCAGGGGGCCTTTTCAGCTAATGAAAAACTGTTTTTT. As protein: CAWARRQGAFSANEKLFF.

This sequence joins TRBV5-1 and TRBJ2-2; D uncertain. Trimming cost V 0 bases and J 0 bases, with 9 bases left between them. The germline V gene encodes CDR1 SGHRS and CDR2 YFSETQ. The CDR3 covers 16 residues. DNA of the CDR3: TGCGCCAGCAGCTTGGCGCCCTCTCCGAACACCGGGGAGCTGTTTTTT. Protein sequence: CASSLAPSPNTGELFF.

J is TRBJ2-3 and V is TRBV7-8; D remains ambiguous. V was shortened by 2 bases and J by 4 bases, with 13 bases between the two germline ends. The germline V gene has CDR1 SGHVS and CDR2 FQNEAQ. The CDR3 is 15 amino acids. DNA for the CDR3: TGTGCCAGCAGCTTAACGCCCCTAGAACCAGATACGCAGTATTTT. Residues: CASSLTPLEPDTQYF.

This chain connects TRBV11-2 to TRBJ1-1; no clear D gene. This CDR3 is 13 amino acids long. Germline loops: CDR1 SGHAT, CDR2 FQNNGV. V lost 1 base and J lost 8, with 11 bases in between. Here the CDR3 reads CASSLGYSSEAFF. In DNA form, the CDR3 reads TGTGCCAGCAGCTTAGGGTACAGTTCAGAAGCTTTCTTT.

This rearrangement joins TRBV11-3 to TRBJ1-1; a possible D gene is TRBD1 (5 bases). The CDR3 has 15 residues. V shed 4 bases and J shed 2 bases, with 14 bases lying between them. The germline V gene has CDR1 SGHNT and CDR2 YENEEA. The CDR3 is CASSSRPGPNTEAFF. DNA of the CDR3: TGTGCCAGCAGCTCAAGACCAGGGCCAAACACTGAAGCTTTCTTT.